The present T cell receptor beta chain was sequenced within a study of blood T cell repertoires in COVID-19. Study as a whole: The cDNA or gDNA used as material had been derived from T cells, B-cell-depleted T cells, or PBMCs.

Produced via immunoSEQ multiplex PCR; TCRdb's table is partial and in-frame only. The data hold roughly 220,000 clones, with around 80% observed a single time. The V end lost 7 bases, the J end lost 0 bases, and 7 bases lay between the germline ends. Germline V gene data show CDR1 as WNHNN and CDR2 as SYGVQD (reference sequence). The CDR3 has 13 residues. The V gene is TRBV10-1, the J gene TRBJ1-3; D ambiguous. The clonotype originates from a man in his thirties or forties with active or convalescent COVID-19. The material sequenced was peripheral blood. The CDR3 nucleotides read TGCGCCAGCATTCCTCGCTCTGGAAACACCATATATTTT. It is translated as CASIPRSGNTIYF.